This T cell receptor (beta chain) was found in a study of regulatory T cells in long-lasting Graves disease. CDR1 and CDR2 from the germline V gene are SEHNR and FQNEAQ (reference sequence). CDR3 size: 16 residues. V lost 4 bases and J lost 1, with 11 bases in between. Time point described: persistent/refractory GD, antithyroid drugs over 5 years with positive TRAb. The authors made the TCR library using RNA they extracted from PBMCs. Arm-PCR of CDR3 regions and iRepertoire HTBI primers were the basis on which TCR beta libraries were built. One entry per CDR3 protein results from TCRdb running MiXCR on the multiplex PCR reads. The sample lists 360,000 or so distinct CDR3 sequences, roughly 23% occurring once.

Specimen: peripheral blood mononuclear cells (PBMCs), collected when the disease was refractory, from a patient treated with antithyroid drugs. The chain has TRBV7-9 and TRBJ1-6; a possible D gene is TRBD1 (6 bases). The receptor was derived from a woman aged 40 to 50 with Graves disease. The CDR3 here is CASSSTGKSYNSPLHF. CDR3 nucleotide sequence: TGTGCCAGCAGCTCAACAGGGAAATCCTATAATTCACCCCTCCACTTT. Variable domain in full (rest from reference TRBV7-9 and TRBJ1-6): DTGVSQNPRHKITKRGQNVTFRCDPISEHNRLYWYRQTLGQGPEFLTYFQNEAQLEKSRLLSDRFSAERPKGSFSTLEIQRTEQGDSAMYLCASSSTGKSYNSPLHFGNGTRLTVT.